In this sample, the clone carrying this TCR beta chain turned up many times. Samples came from axillary lymph nodes draining the breast cancer. The V segment lost 7 bases and the J segment 1 base; nucleotides outside the gene matches: 7. The CDR3 is 14 residues long. Germline lookup yields CDR1 SNHLY and CDR2 FYNNEI. The record originates from a study of breast tumors, draining lymph nodes, adjacent tissues. TCRdb independently ran MiXCR on the multiplex PCR reads; one entry per CDR3 protein. The sample lists 150,000 to 200,000 distinct CDR3 sequences, around a third seen once, with 4% to 5.5% in the top ten.

Sequences were obtained from axillary lymph node tissue. This TCR derives from a female donor with breast cancer. Some clones in this sample may be carry-over from other donors' samples. The V and J genes are TRBV2 and TRBJ2-7; TRBD1 matches 7 bases. The CDR3: CASTLVGQSYEQYF. The CDR3 bases are TGTGCCAGCACCCTGGTGGGACAGTCCTACGAGCAGTACTTC.